This T cell receptor beta chain comes out of a study of T cell clonality in common variable immunodeficiency. Libraries were prepared by immunoSEQ multiplex PCR; TCRdb keeps only in-frame clonotypes and omits some of them. The sample includes approximately 37,000 clones, none of them occurring once. By share, this clone counts as medium-sized. The target antigen is unknown. Coverage ceases 3 residues before the CDR3 finishes, and the germline J gene fills in the end. Findings and caveats of the study: Compared with controls, CVID subjects had fewer shared TCRbeta clones. Compared with healthy controls, CVID subjects showed increased TCRbeta clonality, mostly in about a third.

Donors gave roughly 4.5 to 8.5 ml heparinized peripheral whole blood. Germline V gene sequence: CDR1 SQVTM, CDR2 ANQGSEA. The CDR3 consists of 13 residues. Trimming cost V 7 bases and J 5 bases, with 16 bases left between them. V usage is TRBV29-1 and J usage is TRBJ2-3, with TRBD2 as a possible D gene (6 bases). The TCR was taken from a person aged 18 to 70 in good health. The sequenced material came from peripheral blood mononuclear cells. The CDR3 protein is CSATGLGGDTQYF. CDR3 DNA (partial): TGCAGCGCTACGGGTTTGGGGGGAGATACG.